This T cell receptor (beta chain) was profiled in a study of Ad26.COV2.S vaccination and SARS-CoV-2 variants. The wider study: The study gave Ad26.COV2.S intramuscularly, once or twice 56 days apart.

This table comes from immunoSEQ multiplex PCR, and its TCRdb copy is limited to in-frame clones, with some not included. The sample yields 300,000 to 500,000 clones, roughly nine tenths seen once. Sample treatment: around 19 received Ad26.COV2.S at low or high dose, single or two shots; about 5 received placebo; per-sample allocation not given. After the first vaccine or placebo injection, samples were drawn on day 63. This clone occurred a few times. The sequences come from peripheral blood, collected in a trial of Ad26.COV2.S vaccine versus placebo. This clonotype was obtained from a person between 18 and 65 years old who received the Ad26.COV2.S COVID-19 vaccine or a placebo.

CDR3 sequence: CASSQTGDEKLFF. CDR3 nucleotide sequence: TGCGCCAGCAGCCAGACAGGGGATGAAAAACTGTTTTTT. The V and J genes are TRBV4-1 and TRBJ1-4, with 8 positions matching TRBD1. There are 13 residues in the CDR3. Germline values: CDR1 MGHRA, CDR2 YSYEKL. Unmatched junction bases numbered 0, after V lost 3 bases and J lost 6 bases.